A single sample gave rise to the 23 T cell receptor beta chains below, sequenced in a study of blood T cells in healthy people across ages. Primed by a sample-barcoded 5' primer and a J-beta primer mix, a second PCR proceeded for about 7 to 12 cycles. TCRdb used MiXCR to reprocess the 5' RACE reads, holding one entry per CDR3 protein. The table lists about 640,000 distinct CDR3 sequences, roughly 58% of them singletons, with more than 35% in the top ten. Specimen: blood. Receptors originate from a man aged 60 to 75 in good health.

V usage is TRBV29-1 and J usage is TRBJ1-2; 7 nucleotides align to TRBD1. The junction had 8 bases not matched to a gene; V was cut back by 4 bases and J by 3 bases. Germline V gene sequence: CDR1 SQVTM, CDR2 ANQGSEA. This CDR3 is built from 14 residues. CDR3 coding DNA: TGCAGCGTTGTGCAAACAGGGGCCGACTATGGCTACACCTTC. This translates into CSVVQTGADYGYTF.

CDR3 in amino acids: CASRPTGMSTEAFF. DNA of the CDR3: TGCGCCAGCAGACCGACAGGGATGAGCACTGAAGCTTTCTTT. The chain uses TRBV5-1 and TRBJ1-1; 7 bases are shared with TRBD1. Germline lookup yields CDR1 SGHRS and CDR2 YFSETQ. J gave up 4 bases and V 5 bases, and 8 bases lay outside the gene matches. This CDR3 has 14 residues.

This clonotype occurred once. This sequence joins TRBV2 and TRBJ2-1; no clear D. The CDR3 is made up of 12 amino acids. The V end was cut by 3 bases, the J end by 7 bases, with 7 bases between. Germline V gene data show CDR1 as SNHLY and CDR2 as FYNNEI. CDR3 amino acids: CASSESGNEQFF. The CDR3 DNA is TGTGCCAGCAGTGAGAGTGGGAATGAGCAGTTCTTC.

This clonotype has a handful of counts. This chain links TRBV9 with TRBJ2-5; tentative D call: TRBD1 (6 bases). This CDR3 region has 13 residues. Germline values: CDR1 SGDLS, CDR2 YYNGEE. V lost 3 bases and J lost 5, with 11 bases in between. The CDR3 DNA sequence: TGTGCCAGCAGCGCCACCACAGGGGAGACCCAGTACTTC. Residues: CASSATTGETQYF.

The chain is built from TRBV29-1 and TRBJ2-1, with D possibly called TRBD1 or TRBD2 (5 bases each). Trimming left V 3 bases short and J 12 bases short, with 18 bases between. Germline-derived CDR1 and CDR2 are SQVTM and ANQGSEA. The length of the CDR3 is 13 residues. In DNA, the CDR3 is TGCAGCGTTGAGAGGGGCTCATACTCAGGGCAGTTCTTC. Translating gives CSVERGSYSGQFF.

V and J are TRBV4-1 and TRBJ2-7, with TRBD1 matching over 9 bases. Looked up from germline, CDR1 is MGHRA and CDR2 is YSYEKL. The junction had 11 bases not matched to a gene; V was cut back by 4 bases and J by 7 bases. The CDR3 spans 15 residues. CDR3 amino acids: CASSPGQGSLREQYF. CDR3 DNA: TGCGCCAGCAGCCCCGGACAGGGGAGTTTGAGGGAGCAGTACTTC.

A few counts support this clonotype. V and J are TRBV7-2 and TRBJ2-3; no clear D. Per germline, CDR1 SGHTA and CDR2 FQGNSA. The CDR3 loop spans 15 amino acids. Trimming took off 2 bases at V and 0 bases at J, with 9 bases between the two ends. The CDR3 sequence: CASSLRSPSTDTQYF. Here the CDR3 DNA reads TGTGCCAGCAGCTTACGAAGCCCTAGCACAGATACGCAGTATTTT.

In its sample, this clonotype was seen a few times. V is TRBV11-2 and J is TRBJ1-6; D is ambiguous. Trimming shortened V by 6 bases and J by 11 bases, and 11 bases separated the two germline ends. The length of the CDR3 is 12 residues. Germline V gives CDR1 SGHAT, CDR2 FQNNGV. CDR3 DNA: TGTGCCAGCAGTGGCGAGGGTGCACCCCTCCACTTT. Amino acids: CASSGEGAPLHF. Complete variable domain (other parts from reference TRBV11-2 and TRBJ1-6): EAGVAQSPRYKIIEKRQSVAFWCNPISGHATLYWYQQILGQGPKLLIQFQNNGVVDDSQLPKDRFSAERLKGVDSTLKIQPAKLEDSAVYLCASSGEGAPLHFGNGTRLTVT.

This clonotype was detected a few times. This CDR3 is CATRPGDHTEAFF. CDR3 DNA sequence: TGTGCCACCCGGCCGGGGGACCACACTGAAGCTTTCTTT. The gene calls are TRBV10-3 and TRBJ1-1, with a possible D match to TRBD1 (5 bases). Trimming took 10 bases from V and 3 from J, leaving 15 bases between them. Germline V gene data show CDR1 as ENHRY and CDR2 as SYGVKD. CDR3 length equals 13 residues.

The chain recombines TRBV20-1 with TRBJ2-3; 8 nucleotides line up with TRBD2. CDR3 length: 14 amino acids. The germline gives CDR1 DFQATT, CDR2 SNEGSKA (reference sequence). The V and J ends lost 3 bases and 3 bases, in that order; junction bases with no gene match: 5. CDR3 in DNA: TGCAGTGCTAGTAACGGACTAGCTACAGATACGCAGTATTTT. Amino acid sequence: CSASNGLATDTQYF.

J is TRBJ2-5 and V is TRBV29-1, with D perhaps TRBD2 (6 bases). The J call may be faulty, since TRBJ2-7 better matches the DNA end. There are 13 residues in the CDR3. CDR1 and CDR2 from the germline V gene are SQVTM and ANQGSEA. In nucleotides, the CDR3 is TGCAGCGTTGAAATAGGGACTCCCTGCGAGCAGTACTTC. This encodes CSVEIGTPCEQYF.

The V gene is TRBV28, the J gene TRBJ2-1; D unresolved. V shed 4 bases and J shed 6 bases, with 16 bases lying between them. Germline CDR1 is MDHEN and CDR2 is SYDVKM. This CDR3 spans 15 amino acids. CDR3 coding DNA: TGTGCCAGCAGTTCCCCGTTAGGCAACACCAATGAGCAGTTCTTC. It yields the protein CASSSPLGNTNEQFF.

The chain combines TRBV20-1 with TRBJ2-4, with D possibly matching TRBD1 (5 bases). The length of the CDR3 is 14 residues. The V gene lost 4 bases and the J gene lost 1 base, with 11 bases spanning the gap. Germline V CDR1 and CDR2: DFQATT, SNEGSKA (reference sequence). The CDR3 is CSAKSPGAKNIQYF. The CDR3 bases are TGCAGTGCTAAAAGTCCAGGGGCCAAAAACATTCAGTACTTC.

The V and J genes are TRBV5-1 and TRBJ2-3, with D unclear. The V gene lost 0 bases and the J gene lost 2 bases, with 7 bases spanning the gap. The CDR3 is 14 residues long. In germline, CDR1 is SGHRS, CDR2 YFSETQ. CDR3 coding DNA: TGCGCCAGCAGCTTGGGACACTCCACAGATACGCAGTATTTT. It yields the protein CASSLGHSTDTQYF.

This rearrangement joins TRBV4-1 to TRBJ2-7; D gene ambiguous. CDR1 and CDR2 (germline): MGHRA, YSYEKL. The CDR3 consists of 15 residues. Trimming shortened V by 3 bases and J by 5 bases, and 17 bases separated the two germline ends. CDR3 amino acids: CASSQEPIPGHEQYF. The DNA of the CDR3 is TGCGCCAGCAGCCAGGAACCTATACCCGGGCACGAGCAGTACTTC.

This clonotype came up once. The chain recombines TRBV10-2 with TRBJ1-1; D is possibly TRBD1 (5 bases). Germline CDR1 WSHSY, CDR2 SAAADI. V lost 2 bases and J 10 bases, leaving 17 bases between the germline ends. The CDR3 sequence is 14 residues long. CDR3 sequence (DNA): TGCGCCAGCAGTGAGACGGGGCAGGGCTCGTCAGCTTTCTTT. Translation: CASSETGQGSSAFF.

This chain connects TRBV20-1 to TRBJ2-1; 7 nucleotides align to TRBD2. With V trimmed by 5 bases and J by 5 bases, 12 bases remained unmatched. The CDR3 covers 15 residues. Germline-derived CDR1 and CDR2 are DFQATT and SNEGSKA (reference sequence). CDR3 DNA: TGCAGTGCTTATGACGGGCAGCGGGGTCACAATGAGCAGTTCTTC. As protein: CSAYDGQRGHNEQFF.

V and J are TRBV4-1 and TRBJ1-1; unclear D gene. This CDR3 is 15 amino acids long. Germline CDR1 is MGHRA and CDR2 is YSYEKL. With 0 bases removed from V and 4 bases from J, the gap between germline ends came to 12 bases. In DNA, the CDR3 is TGCGCCAGCAGCCAAGAGGCTGCCGCGGTCACTGAAGCTTTCTTT. Amino acids: CASSQEAAAVTEAFF.

The sample holds one count of this clonotype. V is TRBV28 and J is TRBJ1-1; D perhaps matches TRBD1 (5 bases). The CDR3 length is 13 residues. V lost 6 bases, J lost 5 bases, and 13 bases lay in between. In germline, CDR1 is MDHEN, CDR2 SYDVKM. CDR3 sequence: CASSSGSVTEAFF. The CDR3 nucleotides read TGTGCCAGCAGCTCAGGGTCGGTAACTGAAGCTTTCTTT.

The V and J genes are TRBV18 and TRBJ2-5; TRBD1 might be the D (6 bases). V was cut by 6 bases and J by 2 bases, with 13 bases left in between. The length of the CDR3 is 14 residues. The germline CDR1 and CDR2 sequences are KGHSH and LQKENI. CDR3 nucleotides: TGTGCCAGCTCCCGGGACAATATTCAAGAGACCCAGTACTTC. This gives the protein CASSRDNIQETQYF.

J is TRBJ2-2 and V is TRBV6-5; D possibly uses TRBD1 or TRBD2 (6 bases each). Germline assignment: CDR1 MNHEY and CDR2 SVGAGI. This CDR3 region has 16 residues. The ends were cut back, 2 bases at V and 5 bases at J, with 15 bases in the middle. CDR3 sequence (DNA): TGTGCCAGCAGTTACGGCTCGGGGGCTGGGACCGGGGAGCTGTTTTTT. It yields the protein CASSYGSGAGTGELFF.

The chain recombines TRBV5-1 with TRBJ2-5, with D possibly TRBD2 on 5 matching bases. V was trimmed by 0 bases and J by 4 bases, leaving 13 bases between them. Germline V lookup: CDR1 SGHRS, CDR2 YFSETQ. The CDR3 has 15 residues. The CDR3 reads CASSLERRDGETQYF. CDR3 coding DNA: TGCGCCAGCAGCTTGGAAAGACGGGATGGAGAGACCCAGTACTTC.

Worth noting for this clonotype: A much larger clone differs by one base, so this may be a read error. The chain joins TRBV5-1 to TRBJ2-3; 7 nucleotides match TRBD2. The CDR3 is 14 residues long. Unmatched junction bases numbered 4, after V lost 4 bases and J lost 2 bases. Germline V gives CDR1 SGHRS, CDR2 YFSETQ. The CDR3 DNA sequence: TGCGCCAGCAGCCCCGGGACTACCACAGATACGCAGTATTTT. Protein product: CASSPGTTTDTQYF. Full variable domain (remainder filled in from reference TRBV5-1 and TRBJ2-3): KAGVTQTPRYLIKTRGQQVTLSCSPISGHRSVSWYQQTPGQGLQFLFEYFSETQRNKGNFPGRFSGRQFSNSRSEMNVSTLELGDSALYLCASSPGTTTDTQYFGPGTRLTVL.